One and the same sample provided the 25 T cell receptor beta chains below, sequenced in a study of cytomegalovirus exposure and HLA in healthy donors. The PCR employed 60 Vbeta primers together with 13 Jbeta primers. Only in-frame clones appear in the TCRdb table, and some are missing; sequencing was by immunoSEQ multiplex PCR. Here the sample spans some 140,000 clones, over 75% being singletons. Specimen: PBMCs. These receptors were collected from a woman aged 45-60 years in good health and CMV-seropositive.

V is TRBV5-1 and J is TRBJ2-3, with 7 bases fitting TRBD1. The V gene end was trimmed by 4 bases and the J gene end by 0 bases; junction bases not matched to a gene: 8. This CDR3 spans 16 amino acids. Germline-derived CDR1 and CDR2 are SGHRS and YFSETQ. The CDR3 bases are TGCGCCAGCAGCCAGGGGGTTGCGGGTAGCACAGATACGCAGTATTTT. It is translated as CASSQGVAGSTDTQYF.

The CDR3 is CASRSGQPNSPLHF. CDR3 DNA sequence: TGTGCCAGCAGGTCGGGACAGCCCAATTCACCCCTCCACTTT. The V and J genes are TRBV28 and TRBJ1-6, with TRBD1 matching over 7 bases. V was clipped by 6 bases and J by 7 bases; unmatched bases: 6. CDR3 length: 14 residues. Germline CDR1 is MDHEN and CDR2 is SYDVKM.

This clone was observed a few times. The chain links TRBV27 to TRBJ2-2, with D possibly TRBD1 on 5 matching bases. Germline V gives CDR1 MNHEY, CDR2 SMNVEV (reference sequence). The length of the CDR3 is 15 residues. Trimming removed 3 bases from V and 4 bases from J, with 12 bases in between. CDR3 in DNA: TGTGCCAGCAGTTTTGGCAGGGTATCCACCGGGGAGCTGTTTTTT. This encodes CASSFGRVSTGELFF.

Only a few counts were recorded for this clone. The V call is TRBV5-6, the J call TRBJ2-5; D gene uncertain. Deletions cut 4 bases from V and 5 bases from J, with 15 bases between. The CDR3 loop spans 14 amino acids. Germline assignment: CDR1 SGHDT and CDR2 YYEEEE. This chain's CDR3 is CASSPGSIGETQYF. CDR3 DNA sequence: TGTGCCAGCAGCCCGGGTTCGATAGGCGAGACCCAGTACTTC.

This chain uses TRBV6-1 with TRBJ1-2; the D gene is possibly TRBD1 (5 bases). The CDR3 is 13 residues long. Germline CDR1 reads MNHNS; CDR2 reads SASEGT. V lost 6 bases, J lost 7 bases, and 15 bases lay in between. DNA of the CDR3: TGTGCCAGCAGAGTCAACCAGGGCGGTGGCTACACCTTC. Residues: CASRVNQGGGYTF.

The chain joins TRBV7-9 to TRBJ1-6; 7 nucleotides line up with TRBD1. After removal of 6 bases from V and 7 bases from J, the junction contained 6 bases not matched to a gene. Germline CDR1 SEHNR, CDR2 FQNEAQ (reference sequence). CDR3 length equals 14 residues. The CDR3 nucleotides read TGTGCCAGCAGACTAGGACAGGCCAATTCACCCCTCCACTTT. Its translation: CASRLGQANSPLHF.

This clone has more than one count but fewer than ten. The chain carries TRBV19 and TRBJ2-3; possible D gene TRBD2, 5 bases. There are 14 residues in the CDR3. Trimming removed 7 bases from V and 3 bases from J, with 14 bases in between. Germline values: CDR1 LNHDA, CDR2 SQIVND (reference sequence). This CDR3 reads CASNLQLGTDTQYF. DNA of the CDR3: TGTGCCAGTAATCTCCAACTAGGGACAGATACGCAGTATTTT.

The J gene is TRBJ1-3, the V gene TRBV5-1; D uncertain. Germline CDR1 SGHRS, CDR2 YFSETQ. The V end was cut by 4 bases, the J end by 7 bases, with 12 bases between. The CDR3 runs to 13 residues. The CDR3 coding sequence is TGCGCCAGCAGCCGAAACTCATGGAACACCATATATTTT. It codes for CASSRNSWNTIYF.

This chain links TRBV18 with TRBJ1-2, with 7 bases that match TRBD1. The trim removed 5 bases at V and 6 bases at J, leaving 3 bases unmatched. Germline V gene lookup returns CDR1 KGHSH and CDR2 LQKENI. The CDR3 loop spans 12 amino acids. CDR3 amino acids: CASSGDRDGYTF. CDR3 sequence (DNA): TGTGCCAGCTCAGGGGACAGAGATGGCTACACCTTC.

CDR3 nucleotides: TGTGCCAGCAGCTTAGGGGCGACAGGACTTAACTATGGCTACACCTTC. Translated, it gives CASSLGATGLNYGYTF. V usage is TRBV7-8 and J usage is TRBJ1-2, with D perhaps matching TRBD1 (6 bases). The CDR3 loop spans 16 amino acids. Germline CDR1 and CDR2: SGHVS and FQNEAQ. With 1 base removed from V and 1 base from J, the gap between germline ends came to 13 bases.

CDR3 bases: TGTGCCAGCAGCCGATCTAGCGGGGGGCCATATTTT. It yields the protein CASSRSSGGPYF. This chain connects TRBV13 to TRBJ2-3; TRBD2 aligns across 11 bases. This CDR3 has 12 residues. Trimming at V came to 5 bases and at J to 15 bases, leaving 7 bases not matched to a gene. Germline values: CDR1 PRHDT, CDR2 FYEKMQ (reference sequence).

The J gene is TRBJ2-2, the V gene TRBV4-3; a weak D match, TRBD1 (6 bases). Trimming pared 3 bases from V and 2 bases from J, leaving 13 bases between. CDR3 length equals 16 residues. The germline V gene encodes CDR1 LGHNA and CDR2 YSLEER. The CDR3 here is CASSHVGTSNTGELFF. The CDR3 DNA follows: TGCGCCAGCAGCCACGTTGGGACAAGTAACACCGGGGAGCTGTTTTTT.

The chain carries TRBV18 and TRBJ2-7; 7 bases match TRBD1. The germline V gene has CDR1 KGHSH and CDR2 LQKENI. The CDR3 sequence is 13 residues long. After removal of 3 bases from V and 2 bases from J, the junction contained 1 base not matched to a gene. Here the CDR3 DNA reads TGTGCCAGCTCACCTCAGGGGGCCTACGAGCAGTACTTC. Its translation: CASSPQGAYEQYF.

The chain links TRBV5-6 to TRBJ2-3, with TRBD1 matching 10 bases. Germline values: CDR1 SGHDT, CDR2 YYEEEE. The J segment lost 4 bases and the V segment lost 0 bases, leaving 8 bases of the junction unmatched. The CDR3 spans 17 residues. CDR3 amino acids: CASSLGLTGGSADTQYF. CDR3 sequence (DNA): TGTGCCAGCAGCTTGGGGCTGACAGGGGGCAGCGCAGATACGCAGTATTTT.

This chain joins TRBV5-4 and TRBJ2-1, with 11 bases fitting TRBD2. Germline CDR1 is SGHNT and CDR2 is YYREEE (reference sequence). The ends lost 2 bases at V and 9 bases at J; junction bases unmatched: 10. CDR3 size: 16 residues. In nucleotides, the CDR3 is TGTGCCAGCAGCTTTTATAGCGGGGGGGCCGGTTTTGAGCAGTTCTTC. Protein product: CASSFYSGGAGFEQFF.

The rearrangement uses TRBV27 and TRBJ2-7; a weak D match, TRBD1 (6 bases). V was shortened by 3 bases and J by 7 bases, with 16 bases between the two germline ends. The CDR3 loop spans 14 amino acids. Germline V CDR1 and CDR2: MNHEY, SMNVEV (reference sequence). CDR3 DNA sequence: TGTGCCAGCAGTTTCCAGGGACCCAGGGGAGAGCAGTACTTC. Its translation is CASSFQGPRGEQYF.

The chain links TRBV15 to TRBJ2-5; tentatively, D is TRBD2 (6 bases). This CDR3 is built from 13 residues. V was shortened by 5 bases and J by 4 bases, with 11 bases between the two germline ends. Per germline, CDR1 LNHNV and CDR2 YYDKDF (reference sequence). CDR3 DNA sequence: TGTGCCACCAGCTCCAACGGGGGAGAGACCCAGTACTTC. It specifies CATSSNGGETQYF.

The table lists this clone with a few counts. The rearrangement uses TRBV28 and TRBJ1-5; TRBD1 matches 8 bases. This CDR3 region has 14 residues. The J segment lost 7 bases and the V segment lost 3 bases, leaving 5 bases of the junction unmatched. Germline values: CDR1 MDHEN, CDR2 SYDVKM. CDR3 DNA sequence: TGTGCCAGCAGTTTGGGCAGGGGGCGGCAGCCCCAGCATTTT. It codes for CASSLGRGRQPQHF.

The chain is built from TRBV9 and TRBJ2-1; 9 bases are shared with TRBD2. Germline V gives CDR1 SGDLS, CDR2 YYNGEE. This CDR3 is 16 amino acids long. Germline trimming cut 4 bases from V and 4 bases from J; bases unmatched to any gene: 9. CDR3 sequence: CASSPLAGGRYNEQFF. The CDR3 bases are TGTGCCAGCAGCCCCCTTGCGGGGGGGCGTTACAATGAGCAGTTCTTC. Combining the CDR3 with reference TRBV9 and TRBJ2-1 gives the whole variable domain DSGVTQTPKHLITATGQRVTLRCSPRSGDLSVYWYQQSLDQGLQFLIQYYNGEERAKGNILERFSAQQFPDLHSELNLSSLELGDSALYFCASSPLAGGRYNEQFFGPGTRLTVL.

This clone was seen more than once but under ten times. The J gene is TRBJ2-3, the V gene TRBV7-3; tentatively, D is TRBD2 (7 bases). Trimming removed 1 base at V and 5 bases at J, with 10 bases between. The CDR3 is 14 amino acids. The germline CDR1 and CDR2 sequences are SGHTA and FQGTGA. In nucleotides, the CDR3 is TGTGCCAGCAGCTTAAGAGGGGGGGGAGATACGCAGTATTTT. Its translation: CASSLRGGGDTQYF.

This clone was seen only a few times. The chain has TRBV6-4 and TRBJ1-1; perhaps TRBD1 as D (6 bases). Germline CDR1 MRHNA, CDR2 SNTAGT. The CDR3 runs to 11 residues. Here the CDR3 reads CPNRDGSEAFF. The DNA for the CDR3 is TGTCCGAACAGGGATGGATCTGAAGCTTTCTTT.

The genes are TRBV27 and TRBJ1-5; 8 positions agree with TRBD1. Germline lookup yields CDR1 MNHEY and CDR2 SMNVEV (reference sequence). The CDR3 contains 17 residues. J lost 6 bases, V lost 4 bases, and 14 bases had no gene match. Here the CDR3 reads CASSSVQGDPVAQPQHF. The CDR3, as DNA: TGTGCCAGCAGTTCCGTACAGGGGGACCCAGTTGCTCAGCCCCAGCATTTT.

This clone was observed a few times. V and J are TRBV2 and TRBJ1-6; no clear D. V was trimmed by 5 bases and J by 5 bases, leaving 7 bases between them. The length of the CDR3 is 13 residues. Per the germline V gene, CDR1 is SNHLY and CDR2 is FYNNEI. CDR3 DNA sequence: TGTGCCAGCAGTTACAGAGATAATTCACCCCTCCACTTT. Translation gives CASSYRDNSPLHF.

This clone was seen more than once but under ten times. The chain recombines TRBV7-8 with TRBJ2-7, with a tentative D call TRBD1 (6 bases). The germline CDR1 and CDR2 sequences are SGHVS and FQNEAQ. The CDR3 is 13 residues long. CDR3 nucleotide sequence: TGTGTCATCAAGCAGGGGCCGGCATACGAGCAGTACTTC. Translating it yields CVIKQGPAYEQYF. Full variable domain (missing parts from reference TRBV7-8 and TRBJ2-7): GAGVSQSPRYKVAKRGQDVALRCDPISGHVSLFWYQQALGQGPEFLTYFQNEAQLDKSGLPSDRFFAERPEGSVSTLKIQRTQQEDSAVYLCVIKQGPAYEQYFGPGTRLTVT.

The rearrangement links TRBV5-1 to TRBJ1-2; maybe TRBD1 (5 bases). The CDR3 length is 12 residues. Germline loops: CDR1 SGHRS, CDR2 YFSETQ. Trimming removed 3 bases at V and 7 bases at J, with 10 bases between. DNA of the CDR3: TGCGCCAGCAGCTCCCGACAGTCTGGCTACACCTTC. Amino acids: CASSSRQSGYTF.